This TCR beta chain appears in the sequencing data of a study of T-cell reconstitution after alpha-beta-depleted transplantation in children. Preparation of the TCRbeta library used unique molecular identifiers. TCRdb fed the PCR reads into MiXCR, producing one record per CDR3 protein. The profile covers about 870,000 distinct CDR3 sequences, with around 17% appearing a single time and around 5% taken by the ten largest. Study-wide findings and caveats: By about two months after transplant, alpha-beta T cells reportedly arose from several hundred graft clones that had expanded.

Concerning this clonotype itself: What it binds is unknown.

This CDR3 region has 14 residues. The germline gives CDR1 MGHRA, CDR2 YSYEKL. Trimming at V came to 5 bases and at J to 6 bases, leaving 8 bases not matched to a gene. The source is a male patient younger than 18 who had a stem cell transplant for acute lymphoblastic leukemia, so the T cells may come from the graft donor. The V gene is TRBV4-1, the J gene TRBJ2-7; 9 nucleotides agree with TRBD1. The sequencing used PBMCs, mostly from graft donor cells, collected 360 days after TCRalphabeta/CD19-depleted stem cell transplant. DNA for the CDR3: TGCGCCAGCAGCGGTACGGGACAGGGTTCCGAGCAGTACTTC. Translating gives CASSGTGQGSEQYF.